This T cell receptor beta chain was profiled in a study of shared clonotypes between healthy human individuals. The germline V gene has CDR1 SGDLS and CDR2 YYNGEE. This CDR3 spans 16 amino acids. Germline trimming cut 0 bases from V and 2 bases from J; bases unmatched to any gene: 6. Clones were read by immunoSEQ multiplex PCR, and TCRdb kept only the in-frame ones, dropping some. The sample has approximately 1.4 million clones, 95% to 99% seen once. The chain employs TRBV9 and TRBJ1-2, with TRBD1 identical over 8 bases. The material sequenced was naive CD4+ T cells sorted from blood. As to subset: CD45RA+ positively selected. The receptor was derived from a man aged 25-45 years in good health. For the CDR3, the DNA is TGTGCCAGCAGCGTAGATGCAGGGGGCGGCAACTATGGCTACACCTTC. The encoded protein is CASSVDAGGGNYGYTF.